The 12 T cell receptor beta chains below come from one sample, sequenced in a study of CD8+ T cells in alopecia areata (dated by TCRdb to between 2018 and 2020). The library was produced with the immunoSEQ multiplex PCR assay. RNA was extracted from all samples and reverse transcribed into cDNA as template for TCR sequencing. In TCRdb, the immuneACCESS table is reduced to in-frame sequences with V and J assigned. These tables do not hold every clone; where another copy was compared, an unresolved V gene accounts for under half, and the others remain unexplained. The sample profile shows 150,000 or so clones; about three fifths of them were found once. 16% of the sample lies in the top ten. The sample's treatment or condition label is to be understood as: oral pan-JAK inhibitor, 5-10 mg twice daily. The source was CD4+ T cells sorted from blood, collected at approximately week 60, from a patient treated with tofacitinib. The source is a human donor with alopecia areata.

This clone was counted between two and nine times. The chain employs TRBV2 and TRBJ1-1; no clear D. CDR3 length: 12 residues. Germline lookup yields CDR1 SNHLY and CDR2 FYNNEI. Trimming left V 7 bases short and J 10 bases short, with 16 bases between. The CDR3, as DNA: TGTGCCAGCATGTCCGGAGTTTCGAGAGCTTTCTTT. Its translation is CASMSGVSRAFF.

The chain recombines TRBV12-5 with TRBJ2-7; D uncertain. The V end was cut by 3 bases, the J end by 3 bases, with 3 bases between. Germline CDR1 LGHNT, CDR2 FRNRAP. The CDR3 sequence is 11 residues long. The CDR3 is CASGFGYEQYF. The CDR3 DNA reads TGTGCTAGTGGTTTTGGCTACGAGCAGTACTTC.

This rearrangement joins TRBV18 to TRBJ2-7, with D perhaps TRBD1 (6 bases). The ends were cut back, 3 bases at V and 8 bases at J, with 17 bases in the middle. Germline V gene sequence: CDR1 KGHSH, CDR2 LQKENI. The CDR3 is 14 amino acids. CDR3 bases: TGTGCCAGCTCACCGGGACAAGCTATGAACAAGCAGTACTTC. Translation: CASSPGQAMNKQYF.

The chain employs TRBV30 and TRBJ2-5; possible D gene TRBD1, 6 bases. This CDR3 has 14 amino acids. Trimming stripped 0 bases from V and 0 bases from J, with 8 bases between. Germline CDR1 reads GTSNPN; CDR2 reads SVGIG (reference sequence). CDR3 sequence (DNA): TGTGCCTGGAGTGTGGGGGCGCACCAAGAGACCCAGTACTTC. Amino acids: CAWSVGAHQETQYF. The entire variable domain, with the rest obtained from reference TRBV30 and TRBJ2-5, is as follows: SQTIHQWPATLVQPVGSPLSLECTVEGTSNPNLYWYRQAAGRGLQLLFYSVGIGQISSEVPQNLSASRPQDRQFILSSKKLLLSDSGFYLCAWSVGAHQETQYFGPGTRLLVL.

This clone was picked up a small number of times. The chain carries TRBV27 and TRBJ1-2; unclear D gene. CDR3 size: 13 residues. The germline gives CDR1 MNHEY, CDR2 SMNVEV (reference sequence). Trimming cost V 2 bases and J 4 bases, with 8 bases left between them. DNA of the CDR3: TGTGCCAGCAGTTTAGCAGGATTCTATGGCTACACCTTC. It yields the protein CASSLAGFYGYTF.

CDR3 residues: CATSRALNEKLFF. DNA of the CDR3: TGTGCCACCAGCAGGGCCTTAAATGAAAAACTGTTTTTT. The chain joins TRBV15 to TRBJ1-4; D is unclear. The CDR3 extends over 13 amino acids. CDR1 is LNHNV and CDR2 is YYDKDF in the germline V gene (reference sequence). V was trimmed by 3 bases and J by 5 bases, leaving 7 bases between them.

The V and J genes are TRBV9 and TRBJ1-6, with D maybe TRBD1 (6 bases). This CDR3 is built from 15 residues. V was cut by 0 bases and J by 9 bases, with 13 bases left in between. The germline V gene encodes CDR1 SGDLS and CDR2 YYNGEE. CDR3 residues: CASSVAQGGSSPLHF. CDR3 DNA sequence: TGTGCCAGCAGCGTAGCACAGGGAGGTAGTTCACCCCTCCACTTT. The full variable domain, in which reference TRBV9 and TRBJ1-6 provide the parts outside the CDR3, is DSGVTQTPKHLITATGQRVTLRCSPRSGDLSVYWYQQSLDQGLQFLIQYYNGEERAKGNILERFSAQQFPDLHSELNLSSLELGDSALYFCASSVAQGGSSPLHFGNGTRLTVT.

The chain is built from TRBV2 and TRBJ1-6, with TRBD1 as a possible D gene (6 bases). The V end lost 6 bases, the J end lost 5 bases, and 11 bases lay between the germline ends. The germline V gene encodes CDR1 SNHLY and CDR2 FYNNEI. CDR3 size: 14 residues. CDR3 loop: CASRGQTHNSPLHF. The CDR3 DNA sequence: TGTGCCAGCAGGGGACAAACCCATAATTCACCCCTCCACTTT.

This clone has only a few counts. The chain is built from TRBV6-5 and TRBJ1-3; 9 bases fit TRBD1. J was trimmed by 9 bases and V by 6 bases; bases with no gene match: 12. This CDR3 is built from 15 residues. The germline V gene has CDR1 MNHEY and CDR2 SVGAGI. Written as DNA, the CDR3 is TGTGCCAGCAGCAACGACAGGGGGTCTCGTGGCACCATATATTTT. Translation gives CASSNDRGSRGTIYF.

The V call is TRBV11-2, the J call TRBJ2-4; D ambiguous. CDR3 length: 15 amino acids. CDR1 and CDR2 (germline): SGHAT, FQNNGV. V lost 2 bases to trimming and J lost 7 bases, with 15 bases between them. CDR3 sequence (DNA): TGTGCCAGCAGCTTACCGTTTGAAGGGTACAACATTCAGTACTTC. It specifies CASSLPFEGYNIQYF. Combining the CDR3 with reference TRBV11-2 and TRBJ2-4 gives the whole variable domain EAGVAQSPRYKIIEKRQSVAFWCNPISGHATLYWYQQILGQGPKLLIQFQNNGVVDDSQLPKDRFSAERLKGVDSTLKIQPAKLEDSAVYLCASSLPFEGYNIQYFGAGTRLSVL.

The V and J genes are TRBV28 and TRBJ1-2, with TRBD1 matching over 7 bases. Germline loops: CDR1 MDHEN, CDR2 SYDVKM. The junction had 13 bases not matched to a gene; V was cut back by 8 bases and J by 7 bases. CDR3 size: 14 residues. CDR3 sequence (DNA): TGTGCCAGCGGGGGGGACAGATCCCTCGGTGGCTACACCTTC. Translated: CASGGDRSLGGYTF.

Details on this clone: Other nucleotide sequences in the sample specify the same CDR3. The chain has TRBV6-5 and TRBJ1-6, with D unclear. Germline CDR1 reads MNHEY; CDR2 reads SVGAGI. The CDR3 spans 13 residues. The V gene lost 0 bases and the J gene lost 10 bases, with 7 bases spanning the gap. This CDR3 is CASSYSLDSPLHF. The CDR3 bases are TGTGCCAGCAGTTACTCGCTGGACTCACCCCTCCACTTT.